This paragraph reports one T cell receptor beta chain. The antigen is not known. Measured with immunoSEQ multiplex PCR; TCRdb has only the in-frame clones, and not every one. The data hold more than 45,000 clones, with around 93% observed a single time. No patient escaped relapse after autologous stem cell transplantation, and brentuximab vedotin exposure varied. The germline gives CDR1 ENHRY, CDR2 SYGVKD. V was shortened by 6 bases and J by 2 bases, with 14 bases between the two germline ends. This CDR3 is 14 amino acids long. The source of the sample is a study of PD-1 blockade in classical Hodgkin lymphoma. The study, taken as a whole, reports: A significant rise in TCR diversity was seen by C4D1 for CD4+ cells but not for CD8+ cells. Those patients who began receiving nivolumab less than 1 year after ASCT had lower diversity, and they were excluded.

The TCR sequence derives from a human donor with classical Hodgkin lymphoma. The rearrangement uses TRBV10-3 and TRBJ2-7; possibly TRBD2 for D (6 bases). Material: peripheral blood mononuclear cells (PBMCs), obtained before the second cycle of nivolumab. Here the CDR3 reads CAIRDAGTAYEQYF. The CDR3 nucleotides read TGTGCCATCAGGGACGCGGGAACCGCCTACGAGCAGTACTTC.